This T cell receptor (beta chain) was sequenced in a study of control samples from healthy donors and cancer patients. Trimming left V 6 bases short and J 6 bases short, with 24 bases between. The CDR3 extends over 16 amino acids. Germline values: CDR1 MNHEY, CDR2 SMNVEV (reference sequence). Libraries were prepared by immunoSEQ multiplex PCR; TCRdb keeps only in-frame clonotypes and omits some of them. This sample has around 110,000 clones; over 90% occur once, and the top ten carry about 2.8%. This rearrangement joins TRBV27 to TRBJ2-7; TRBD2 might be the D (6 bases). The material sequenced was blood. This sequence was found in a man aged 30 to 39 in good health. This CDR3 is CASRDRGGAPYIEQYF. The DNA for the CDR3 is TGTGCCAGCAGGGACCGGGGCGGGGCCCCCTACATCGAGCAGTACTTC.